These 5 T cell receptor beta chains share one sample of origin, sequenced in a study of T cells in Graves' hyperthyroidism and ophthalmopathy. RNA transcripts gave rise to amplified TCR beta CDR3 regions. Carried out on the TCR CDR3, a first-round RT-PCR used the HTBI primer set. TCRdb fed the multiplex PCR reads into MiXCR, producing one record per CDR3 protein. The sample includes about 410,000 distinct CDR3 sequences, 14% to 15% seen only once; the top ten take less than 15%. The sequenced sample consisted of blood. These receptors were taken from a man between 18 and 35 years old with Graves' ophthalmopathy.

This clonotype was detected ten times or more. The chain is built from TRBV2 and TRBJ2-1, with 7 bases identical to TRBD2. Germline V gene sequence: CDR1 SNHLY, CDR2 FYNNEI. CDR3 length equals 13 residues. V lost 7 bases and J lost 0; bases outside the gene matches: 0. The CDR3 region has the DNA TGTGCCAGCAAGCGGGACTCCTACAATGAGCAGTTCTTC. Translating gives CASKRDSYNEQFF.

The chain uses TRBV5-1 and TRBJ2-3, with 9 bases identical to TRBD2. J was trimmed by 5 bases and V by 9 bases; bases with no gene match: 16. Germline V gives CDR1 SGHRS, CDR2 YFSETQ. The CDR3 loop spans 16 amino acids. The CDR3, as DNA: TGCGCCACAGGGATAGAGCTAGCGGGGTCTGGAGATACGCAGTATTTT. It is translated as CATGIELAGSGDTQYF.

This clonotype was found many times. The chain carries TRBV7-9 and TRBJ1-2; D remains ambiguous. Germline loops: CDR1 SEHNR, CDR2 FQNEAQ (reference sequence). This CDR3 is built from 12 residues. V was pared by 9 bases and J by 0 bases, with 8 bases between. CDR3 DNA sequence: TGTGCCAGTAAGGGAGCTAACTATGGCTACACCTTC. This translates into CASKGANYGYTF.

The chain carries TRBV7-2 and TRBJ1-2; D is possibly TRBD1 (6 bases). V was cut by 3 bases and J by 8 bases, with 16 bases left in between. The length of the CDR3 is 14 residues. CDR1 SGHTA and CDR2 FQGNSA come from the germline V gene. The CDR3 here is CASSLVGTPQGYTF. Written as DNA, the CDR3 is TGTGCCAGCAGCTTGGTGGGGACACCGCAGGGCTACACCTTC.

In its sample, this clonotype was seen many times. This sequence joins TRBV7-8 and TRBJ2-1; D gene unclear. The CDR3 consists of 14 residues. Trimming cost V 5 bases and J 4 bases, with 12 bases left between them. Germline CDR1 and CDR2: SGHVS and FQNEAQ. Here the CDR3 DNA reads TGTGCCAGCAGCACCTTTGTGGGGTACAATGAGCAGTTCTTC. As protein: CASSTFVGYNEQFF.